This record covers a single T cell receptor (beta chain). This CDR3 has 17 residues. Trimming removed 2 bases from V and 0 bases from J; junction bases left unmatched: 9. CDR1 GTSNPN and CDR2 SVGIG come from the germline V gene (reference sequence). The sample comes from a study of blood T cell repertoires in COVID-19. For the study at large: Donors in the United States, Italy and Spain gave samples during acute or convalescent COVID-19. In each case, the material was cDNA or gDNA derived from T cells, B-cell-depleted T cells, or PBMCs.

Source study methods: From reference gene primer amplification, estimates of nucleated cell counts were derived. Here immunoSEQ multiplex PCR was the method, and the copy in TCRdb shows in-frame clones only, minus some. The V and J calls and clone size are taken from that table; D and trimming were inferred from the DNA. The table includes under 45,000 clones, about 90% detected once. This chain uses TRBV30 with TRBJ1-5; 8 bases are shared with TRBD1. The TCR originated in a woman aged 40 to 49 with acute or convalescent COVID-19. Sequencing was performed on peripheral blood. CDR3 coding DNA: TGTGCCTGGAGTCCGGCAGGGGGCCCATATAGCAATCAGCCCCAGCATTTT. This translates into CAWSPAGGPYSNQPQHF. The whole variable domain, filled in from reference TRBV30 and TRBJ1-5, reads SQTIHQWPATLVQPVGSPLSLECTVEGTSNPNLYWYRQAAGRGLQLLFYSVGIGQISSEVPQNLSASRPQDRQFILSSKKLLLSDSGFYLCAWSPAGGPYSNQPQHFGDGTRLSIL.